The rows below give T cell receptor beta chains drawn from one sample of a study of cytomegalovirus exposure and HLA in healthy donors. Measured with immunoSEQ multiplex PCR; TCRdb has only the in-frame clones, and not every one. The sample holds fewer than 250,000 clones, 65% to 75% seen once. The sample taken for sequencing was PBMCs. These receptors were collected from a man aged 30 to 45 in good health and CMV-seropositive. Each CDR3 is given with its conserved first and last residue. D genes are given only for firm matches. Clone sizes are given selectively: once, few, many, or a class where the clone is expanded.

NA,TRBV28,NA,TRBJ1-2,CASRLQGPGGGYTF,TGTGCCAGCAGGCTACAGGGCCCGGGAGGTGGCTACACCTTC
few,TRBV7-2,TRBD2,TRBJ2-2,CASSSGETGGPGELFF,TGTGCCAGCAGTTCCGGGGAGACGGGAGGCCCCGGGGAGCTGTTTTTT
NA,TRBV5-4,TRBD1,TRBJ2-2,CASSPRWDRVSGELFF,TGTGCCAGCAGCCCCAGGTGGGACAGGGTGTCCGGGGAGCTGTTTTTT
NA,TRBV28,NA,TRBJ2-5,CASSLWTEKETQYF,TGTGCCAGCAGTTTATGGACAGAAAAAGAGACCCAGTACTTC
few,TRBV18,TRBD1,TRBJ2-1,CASSPGQGSYNEQFF,TGTGCCAGCTCACCCGGACAGGGGTCCTACAATGAGCAGTTCTTC
NA,TRBV9,NA,TRBJ1-3,CASSVGGLSSGNTIYF,TGTGCCAGCAGCGTAGGCGGATTATCCTCTGGAAACACCATATATTTT
NA,TRBV7-3,NA,TRBJ1-1,CASSPAAGYGEAFF,TGTGCCAGCAGCCCTGCGGCAGGGTACGGTGAAGCTTTCTTT
NA,TRBV4-3,NA,TRBJ1-1,CASSLLRSLGDTEAFF,TGCGCCAGCAGCCTCCTGAGGTCCCTAGGAGACACTGAAGCTTTCTTT
NA,TRBV19,TRBD1,TRBJ2-5,CASSPPGTGGPMETQYF,TGTGCCAGTAGCCCACCGGGGACAGGGGGCCCGATGGAGACCCAGTACTTC
NA,TRBV5-6,TRBD2,TRBJ2-7,CASSLGGLAGSYEQYF,TGTGCCAGCAGCTTGGGGGGACTAGCGGGATCCTACGAGCAGTACTTC
once,TRBV5-1,TRBD1,TRBJ1-4,CASSWGQGGTEKLFF,TGCGCCAGCAGCTGGGGACAGGGAGGGACTGAAAAACTGTTTTTT
NA,TRBV28,NA,TRBJ1-4,CASSFSRRDSDEKLFF,TGTGCCAGCAGTTTCTCCCGCAGGGATTCGGATGAAAAACTGTTTTTT
NA,TRBV30,NA,TRBJ1-4,CALQAEKLFF,TGTGCCCTCCAAGCAGAAAAACTGTTTTTT
NA,TRBV6-6,NA,TRBJ2-7,CASSSFSGYEQYF,TGTGCCAGCAGTTCCTTTAGCGGATACGAGCAGTACTTC
NA,TRBV2,NA,TRBJ2-2,CASSKARAGELFF,TGTGCCAGCAGTAAAGCGAGGGCCGGGGAGCTGTTTTTT
NA,TRBV30,NA,TRBJ2-6,CAWSLSSGANVLTF,TGTGCCTGGAGTTTATCCTCTGGGGCCAACGTCCTGACTTTC
once,TRBV7-9,NA,TRBJ1-1,CASSFSEAFF,TGTGCCAGCAGCTTCTCTGAAGCTTTCTTT
NA,TRBV5-1,NA,TRBJ2-5,CASSFGRKDYQETQYF,TGCGCCAGCAGCTTTGGGCGCAAGGACTACCAAGAGACCCAGTACTTC
NA,TRBV30,TRBD2,TRBJ2-2,CAWSVPAGENTGELFF,TGTGCCTGGAGTGTACCAGCGGGAGAAAATACCGGGGAGCTGTTTTTT
few,TRBV30,NA,TRBJ1-3,CAWRLAGEGGNTIYF,TGTGCCTGGAGGTTAGCAGGGGAAGGCGGAAACACCATATATTTT
few,TRBV6-5,TRBD1,TRBJ1-1,CASSYWGTGVTEAFF,TGTGCCAGCAGTTACTGGGGGACAGGCGTCACTGAAGCTTTCTTT
NA,TRBV30,TRBD1,TRBJ2-1,CAWSVQGAIHNGEQFF,TGTGCCTGGAGTGTACAGGGGGCTATCCATAATGGTGAGCAGTTCTTC
NA,TRBV27,TRBD1,TRBJ2-7,CASSLSGTGPYEQYF,TGTGCCAGCAGTTTATCCGGGACAGGCCCCTACGAGCAGTACTTC
NA,TRBV28,TRBD1,TRBJ1-3,CASIRGGTAAGNTIYF,TGTGCCAGCATCCGGGGGGGGACAGCGGCTGGAAACACCATATATTTT
NA,TRBV4-3,NA,TRBJ1-2,CASSQVGQGGNGYTF,TGCGCCAGCAGCCAAGTGGGGCAGGGAGGTAATGGCTACACCTTC
NA,TRBV2,TRBD1,TRBJ1-1,CASRITGANTEAFF,TGTGCCAGCAGAATCACAGGGGCGAACACCGAAGCTTTCTTT
NA,TRBV2,TRBD2,TRBJ2-5,CASSVQAGGQETQYF,TGTGCCAGCAGTGTTCAAGCGGGGGGCCAAGAGACCCAGTACTTC
few,TRBV20-1,NA,TRBJ1-2,CSASPDYGYTF,TGCAGTGCTAGTCCTGACTATGGCTACACCTTC
NA,TRBV19,NA,TRBJ2-7,CASSDGAGPSYEQYF,TGTGCCAGTAGTGACGGGGCGGGGCCCTCCTACGAGCAGTACTTC
NA,TRBV18,TRBD1,TRBJ1-5,CASSSGQGVINNQPQHF,TGTGCCAGCTCATCAGGACAGGGGGTAATCAACAATCAGCCCCAGCATTTT
NA,TRBV29-1,NA,TRBJ2-5,CSVAGGAETQYF,TGCAGCGTTGCTGGGGGCGCAGAGACCCAGTACTTC
NA,TRBV5-3,TRBD1,TRBJ2-7,CARSLEFWDRGRFVDEQYF,TGTGCCAGAAGCTTGGAGTTCTGGGACAGGGGGCGGTTCGTGGACGAGCAGTACTTC
NA,TRBV7-2,TRBD2,TRBJ2-1,CASSPQGGRLADNNEQFF,TGTGCCAGCAGCCCACAAGGGGGAAGACTAGCGGATAACAATGAGCAGTTCTTC
NA,TRBV5-1,TRBD2,TRBJ2-7,CASSLGSGGYEQYF,TGCGCCAGCAGCTTGGGTAGCGGGGGGTACGAGCAGTACTTC
NA,TRBV18,NA,TRBJ1-1,CASSPQMTSLMNTEAFF,TGTGCCAGCTCACCACAGATGACTTCTCTCATGAACACTGAAGCTTTCTTT
NA,TRBV4-2,NA,TRBJ1-5,CASSPGGVSNQPQHF,TGTGCCAGCAGCCCCGGAGGGGTTAGCAATCAGCCCCAGCATTTT
NA,TRBV5-1,NA,TRBJ2-5,CASSLVFRQETQYF,TGCGCCAGCAGCTTGGTATTCAGACAAGAGACCCAGTACTTC
NA,TRBV7-3,TRBD2,TRBJ2-1,CASAGSGTYNEQFF,TGTGCCAGTGCGGGAAGCGGGACCTACAATGAGCAGTTCTTC
few,TRBV27,NA,TRBJ1-1,CASSLSKGRGNTEAFF,TGTGCCAGCAGTTTATCGAAGGGGCGCGGGAACACTGAAGCTTTCTTT
NA,TRBV7-9,NA,TRBJ1-1,CASSSTGNTEAFF,TGTGCCAGCAGTTCCACTGGGAACACTGAAGCTTTCTTT
NA,TRBV15,TRBD1,TRBJ2-7,CATSRDRDREYEQYF,TGTGCCACCAGCAGAGATCGAGACAGGGAATACGAGCAGTACTTC
NA,TRBV5-1,NA,TRBJ1-1,CASSLTGSEAFF,TGCGCCAGCAGCCTAACAGGGTCTGAAGCTTTCTTT
NA,TRBV28,TRBD2,TRBJ2-1,CASRGLAGYNEQFF,TGTGCCAGCAGGGGACTAGCGGGTTACAATGAGCAGTTCTTC
NA,TRBV19,NA,TRBJ1-2,CASSHLLQGPGYGYTF,TGTGCCAGTAGCCACCTGCTTCAGGGGCCAGGGTATGGCTACACCTTC
NA,TRBV7-2,TRBD1,TRBJ1-5,CASSGQADQPQHF,TGTGCCAGCAGCGGACAGGCGGATCAGCCCCAGCATTTT